A single sample gave rise to the 9 T cell receptor beta chains below, sequenced in a study of T cell changes during pregnancy in multiple sclerosis. Clones were sequenced by immunoSEQ multiplex PCR, and TCRdb holds only the in-frame ones, with some missing. The sample shows about 77,000 clones, 90% to 95% of them seen only once. This material consisted of peripheral blood, taken after pregnancy. These receptors were obtained from a female donor in good health, enrolled as a control in a pregnancy study.

The chain has TRBV6-6 and TRBJ2-1, with D hard to call. The germline CDR1 and CDR2 sequences are MNHNY and SVGAGI (reference sequence). The ends were cut back, 5 bases at V and 3 bases at J, with 8 bases in the middle. The CDR3 consists of 13 residues. The CDR3 is CASSPPVYNEQFF. The CDR3 nucleotides are TGTGCCAGCAGTCCCCCAGTCTACAATGAGCAGTTCTTC.

The V call is TRBV9, the J call TRBJ2-3; no clear D. The CDR3 spans 13 residues. The V end lost 2 bases, the J end lost 2 bases, and 6 bases lay between the germline ends. The V gene's germline CDR1 is SGDLS and CDR2 YYNGEE. The CDR3 sequence: CASSVSLTDTQYF. The DNA for the CDR3 is TGTGCCAGCAGCGTTTCCCTCACAGATACGCAGTATTTT.

This chain uses TRBV28 with TRBJ1-3; unclear D gene. The CDR3 extends over 12 amino acids. V lost 3 bases to trimming and J lost 5 bases, with 5 bases between them. Germline V gene data show CDR1 as MDHEN and CDR2 as SYDVKM. This CDR3 reads CASSFLRNTIYF. CDR3 sequence (DNA): TGTGCCAGCAGTTTCCTTAGAAACACCATATATTTT.

The J gene is TRBJ2-2, the V gene TRBV23-1; no firm D call. TRBV23-1 is an open reading frame whose function is uncertain. Between the trimmed V and J ends, which lost 2 bases and 6 bases, there was a span of 31 bases. The CDR3 length is 21 residues. CDR3 in amino acids: CASSQGPIVLGSCPPAGELFF. The CDR3 region has the DNA TGCGCCAGCAGTCAAGGGCCGATCGTCCTTGGAAGTTGCCCCCCCGCCGGGGAGCTGTTTTTT.

The V gene is TRBV5-4, the J gene TRBJ1-3; 10 bases match TRBD1. Trimming took 4 bases from V and 3 from J; bases not matched to a gene: 4. The CDR3 totals 15 residues. The germline gives CDR1 SGHNT, CDR2 YYREEE (reference sequence). CDR3 DNA: TGTGCCAGCAGCACCGACAGGGGGCTTGGAAACACCATATATTTT. This encodes CASSTDRGLGNTIYF.

The CDR3 here is CASRPGTPNTGELFF. In DNA, the CDR3 is TGTGCCAGCAGGCCCGGGACACCGAACACCGGGGAGCTGTTTTTT. This chain links TRBV27 with TRBJ2-2, with D maybe TRBD1 (6 bases). CDR1 is MNHEY and CDR2 is SMNVEV in the germline V gene (reference sequence). This CDR3 is built from 15 residues. Between the trimmed V and J ends, which lost 6 bases and 0 bases, there was a span of 11 bases.

This chain uses TRBV25-1 with TRBJ2-1; D gene uncertain. The V and J ends lost 3 bases and 9 bases respectively, with 9 bases between them. CDR1 and CDR2 from the germline V gene are MGHDK and SYGVNS. CDR3 length: 12 residues. The chain's CDR3 is CASSDRTGEQFF. The DNA of the CDR3 is TGTGCCAGCAGTGATCGAACGGGTGAGCAGTTCTTC.

V is TRBV19 and J is TRBJ1-5; D might be TRBD1 (6 bases). Trimming removed 5 bases from V and 5 bases from J, with 16 bases in between. The CDR3 runs to 15 residues. Germline assignment: CDR1 LNHDA and CDR2 SQIVND (reference sequence). The DNA for the CDR3 is TGTGCCAGTAGTGGAGACACACAGGGTTATCAGCCCCAGCATTTT. Translated, it gives CASSGDTQGYQPQHF.

This chain links TRBV10-3 with TRBJ2-1; 8 positions match TRBD2. The junction had 9 bases not matched to a gene; V was cut back by 4 bases and J by 4 bases. Germline V gives CDR1 ENHRY, CDR2 SYGVKD. The CDR3 is 16 amino acids. CDR3 residues: CAISGSSSGGYNEQFF. The CDR3 nucleotides read TGTGCCATCAGTGGCTCGTCCAGCGGGGGATACAATGAGCAGTTCTTC.